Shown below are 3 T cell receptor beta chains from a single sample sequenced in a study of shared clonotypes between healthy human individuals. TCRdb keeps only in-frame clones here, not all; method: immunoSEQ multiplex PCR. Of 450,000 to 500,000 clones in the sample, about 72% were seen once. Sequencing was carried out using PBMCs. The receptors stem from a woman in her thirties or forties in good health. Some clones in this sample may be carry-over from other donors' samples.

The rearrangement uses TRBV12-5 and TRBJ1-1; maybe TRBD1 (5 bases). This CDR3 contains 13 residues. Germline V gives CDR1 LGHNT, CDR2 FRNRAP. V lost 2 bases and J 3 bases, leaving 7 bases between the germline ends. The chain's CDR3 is CASGLRGDTEAFF. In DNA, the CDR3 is TGTGCTAGTGGTTTGCGGGGGGACACTGAAGCTTTCTTT.

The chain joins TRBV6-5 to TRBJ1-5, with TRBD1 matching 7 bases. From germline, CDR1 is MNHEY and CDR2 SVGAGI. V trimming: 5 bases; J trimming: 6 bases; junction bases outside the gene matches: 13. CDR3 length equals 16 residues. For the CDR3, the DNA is TGTGCCAGCAGTAACTTGGACAGGAGTAACAGTCAGCCCCAGCATTTT. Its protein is CASSNLDRSNSQPQHF.

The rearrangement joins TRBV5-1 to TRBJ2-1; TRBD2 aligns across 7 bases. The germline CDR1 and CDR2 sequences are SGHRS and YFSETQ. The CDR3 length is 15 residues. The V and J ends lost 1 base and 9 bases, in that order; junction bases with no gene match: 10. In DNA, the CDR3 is TGCGCCAGCAGCTTGATTGGGGGAGCGGGATCTGAGCAGTTCTTC. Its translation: CASSLIGGAGSEQFF. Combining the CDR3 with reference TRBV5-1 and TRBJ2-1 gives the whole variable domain KAGVTQTPRYLIKTRGQQVTLSCSPISGHRSVSWYQQTPGQGLQFLFEYFSETQRNKGNFPGRFSGRQFSNSRSEMNVSTLELGDSALYLCASSLIGGAGSEQFFGPGTRLTVL.